This TCR beta chain is from a study of vaccination effects on CD4 cells after COVID-19. This clone appeared a single time. Its antigen remains unidentified. This CDR3 comprises 18 residues. CDR1 MNHEY and CDR2 SVGEGT come from the germline V gene. V dropped 6 bases and J dropped 0; count of bases not matched to a gene: 12. Profiled with immunoSEQ multiplex PCR; TCRdb holds only in-frame clones, not every one. The table lists 67,000 or so clones, 80% to 85% of them singletons. Before sequencing, viral peptide pools were used by the ViraFEST assay to expand antigen-specific CD4+ T cells. Culture lasted around eleven days before CD4+ T cell isolation. Each person got two doses of an mRNA SARS-CoV-2 vaccine, BNT162b2 or mRNA-1273.

The TCR was taken from a human donor who received a COVID-19 vaccine. Sequencing used CD4+ T cells from PBMCs cultured with HCoV-229E spike peptides, obtained after COVID-19 vaccination. The chain employs TRBV6-2 or TRBV6-3 and TRBJ1-5; 9 bases are shared with TRBD1. The CDR3 here is CASSLGQGGFRSNQPQHF. CDR3 coding DNA: TGTGCCAGCAGCTTGGGACAGGGCGGTTTTCGTAGCAATCAGCCCCAGCATTTT.